Listed here is a single T cell receptor beta chain. This sample is part of a study of blood T cell repertoires in COVID-19. In the study overall: Samples of COVID-19 (acute and convalescent) were obtained from the United States, Italy and Spain. T cells, B-cell-depleted T cells, or PBMCs supplied cDNA or gDNA.

Authors' data handling: Amplifying reference gene primers gave estimates of nucleated cell counts. The protocol was immunoSEQ multiplex PCR, while the TCRdb copy is restricted to in-frame clones and leaves out a portion. The V and J calls and the clone size are those of that table, but D and trimming were determined from the DNA. The profile shows 180,000 or so clones, about 88% of them singletons. Germline V gene sequence: CDR1 KGHSH, CDR2 LQKENI. The V and J ends lost 3 bases and 1 base respectively, with 12 bases between them. CDR3 length: 15 residues. The sequenced material came from peripheral blood. The chain uses TRBV18 and TRBJ1-1; D might be TRBD1 (6 bases). This TCR was sampled from a man in his late teens or twenties with acute or convalescent COVID-19. This CDR3 reads CASSPGQGSNTEAFF. In DNA form, the CDR3 reads TGTGCCAGCTCACCGGGGCAGGGGTCGAACACTGAAGCTTTCTTT.